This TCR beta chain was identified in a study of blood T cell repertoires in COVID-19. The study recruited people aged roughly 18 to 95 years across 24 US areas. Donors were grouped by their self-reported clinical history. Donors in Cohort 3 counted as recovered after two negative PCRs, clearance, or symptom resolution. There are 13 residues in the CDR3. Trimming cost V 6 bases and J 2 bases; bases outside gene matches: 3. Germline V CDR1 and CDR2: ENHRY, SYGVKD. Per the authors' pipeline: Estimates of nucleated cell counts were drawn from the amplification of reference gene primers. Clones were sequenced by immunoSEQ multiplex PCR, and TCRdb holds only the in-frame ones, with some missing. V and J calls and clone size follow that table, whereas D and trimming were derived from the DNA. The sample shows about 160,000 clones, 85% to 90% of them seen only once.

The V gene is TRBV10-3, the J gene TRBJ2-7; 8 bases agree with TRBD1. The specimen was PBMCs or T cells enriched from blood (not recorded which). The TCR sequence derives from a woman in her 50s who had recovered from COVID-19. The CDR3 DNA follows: TGTGCCATCAGAGGACAGGGAGCCTACGAGCAGTACTTC. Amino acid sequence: CAIRGQGAYEQYF.